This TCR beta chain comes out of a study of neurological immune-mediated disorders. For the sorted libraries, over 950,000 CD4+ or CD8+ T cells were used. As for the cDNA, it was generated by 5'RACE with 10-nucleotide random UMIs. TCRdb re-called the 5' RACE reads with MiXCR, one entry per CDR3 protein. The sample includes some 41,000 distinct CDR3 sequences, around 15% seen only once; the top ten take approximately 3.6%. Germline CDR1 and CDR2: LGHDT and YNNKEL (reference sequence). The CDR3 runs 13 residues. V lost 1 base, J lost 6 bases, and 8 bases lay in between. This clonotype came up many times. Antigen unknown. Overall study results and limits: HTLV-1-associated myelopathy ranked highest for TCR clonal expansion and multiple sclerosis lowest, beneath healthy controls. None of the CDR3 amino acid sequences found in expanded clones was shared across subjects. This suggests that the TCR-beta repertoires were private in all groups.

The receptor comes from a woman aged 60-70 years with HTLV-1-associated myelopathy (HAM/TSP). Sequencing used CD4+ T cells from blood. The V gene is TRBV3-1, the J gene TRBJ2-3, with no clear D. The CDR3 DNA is TGTGCCAGCAGCCAAGGGGGAACCGATACGCAGTATTTT. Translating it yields CASSQGGTDTQYF.